This entry lists 27 T cell receptor beta chains sequenced from one sample in a study of a mutant IDH1 vaccine in newly diagnosed glioma. Time point denoted: week 35, safety follow-up. One vaccine dose held 300 ug of mutant IDH1 20-mer peptide and came with topical imiquimod. TCRdb's copy holds only in-frame clones and misses some; the assay was immunoSEQ multiplex PCR. This sample has about 32,000 clones, with roughly 78% found just once. These TCRs are of unknown antigen specificity. This specimen was PBMCs, taken from a glioma patient whose treatment included an IDH1 peptide vaccine. These receptors were taken from a man in his forties or fifties with glioma. Some clones in this sample may be carry-over from other donors' samples.

This chain uses TRBV7-9 with TRBJ1-1, with D unresolved. Trimming took off 5 bases at V and 8 bases at J, with 12 bases between the two ends. This CDR3 has 12 amino acids. Germline V gives CDR1 SEHNR, CDR2 FQNEAQ (reference sequence). CDR3 amino acids: CASSPDSREAFF. The CDR3 coding sequence is TGTGCCAGCAGCCCCGACTCCCGAGAAGCTTTCTTT.

The genes are TRBV2 and TRBJ1-6; no clear D. The V end lost 5 bases, the J end lost 6 bases, and 11 bases lay between the germline ends. Looked up from germline, CDR1 is SNHLY and CDR2 is FYNNEI. The CDR3 extends over 14 amino acids. The CDR3 loop is CASSLEGGNSPLHF. CDR3 nucleotides: TGTGCCAGCAGTCTGGAGGGAGGTAATTCACCCCTCCACTTT.

V and J are TRBV6-5 and TRBJ1-1; TRBD1 matches 9 bases. Trimming took 6 bases from V and 4 from J; bases not matched to a gene: 9. Germline V gene sequence: CDR1 MNHEY, CDR2 SVGAGI. The CDR3 loop spans 15 amino acids. CDR3 protein: CASRRPGTGSTEAFF. Here the CDR3 DNA reads TGTGCCAGCAGACGACCCGGGACAGGGAGCACTGAAGCTTTCTTT.

This clone was counted only a few times. The rearrangement links TRBV4-1 to TRBJ1-5; D is unclear. Germline CDR1 is MGHRA and CDR2 is YSYEKL. V lost 0 bases and J lost 7, with 13 bases in between. This CDR3 contains 15 residues. For the CDR3, the DNA is TGCGCCAGCAGCCAAGATAGAAGGGTCGGCCAGCCCCAGCATTTT. Encoded protein: CASSQDRRVGQPQHF.

This clone was detected a few times. The chain is built from TRBV7-2 and TRBJ2-7; D possibly corresponds to TRBD2 (5 bases). Germline V CDR1 and CDR2: SGHTA, FQGNSA. V gave up 8 bases and J gave up 2 bases, with 19 bases separating them. CDR3 size: 15 residues. The CDR3: CASAQTDFLTYEQYF. The CDR3 DNA reads as TGTGCCAGCGCTCAGACGGACTTCCTGACCTACGAGCAGTACTTC. The full variable domain, with the rest looked up from reference TRBV7-2 and TRBJ2-7, is GAGVSQSPSNKVTEKGKDVELRCDPISGHTALYWYRQSLGQGLEFLIYFQGNSAPDKSGLPSDRFSAERTGGSVSTLTIQRTQQEDSAVYLCASAQTDFLTYEQYFGPGTRLTVT.

J is TRBJ2-7 and V is TRBV6-1; no reliable D call. The V and J ends lost 4 bases and 0 bases respectively, with 13 bases between them. Germline CDR1 reads MNHNS; CDR2 reads SASEGT. This CDR3 is 15 amino acids long. The CDR3 nucleotides read TGTGCCAGCAGTGTTCAGACGGAAAGCTCCTACGAGCAGTACTTC. It is translated as CASSVQTESSYEQYF.

The J gene is TRBJ1-2, the V gene TRBV18; D is unclear. The V end lost 0 bases, the J end lost 3 bases, and 8 bases lay between the germline ends. Germline V gene data show CDR1 as KGHSH and CDR2 as LQKENI. The CDR3 has 14 amino acids. The CDR3 is CASSPPRTDYGYTF. In DNA, the CDR3 is TGTGCCAGCTCACCACCTAGAACAGACTATGGCTACACCTTC.

This clone is medium-sized within its sample. CDR3 protein: CASSPNYRLTGELFF. DNA of the CDR3: TGCGCCAGCAGCCCTAATTACAGGCTTACCGGGGAGCTGTTTTTT. V usage is TRBV4-3 and J usage is TRBJ2-2; D perhaps matches TRBD1 (5 bases). Trimming stripped 4 bases from V and 5 bases from J, with 14 bases between. CDR1 is LGHNA, CDR2 YSLEER, per germline. CDR3 length: 15 residues.

The chain is built from TRBV18 and TRBJ2-3, with 10 nucleotides matching TRBD2. The CDR3 length is 16 residues. V shed 3 bases, J shed 2 bases, and the junction held 5 bases outside the gene matches. CDR1 KGHSH and CDR2 LQKENI come from the germline V gene. The CDR3 region has the DNA TGTGCCAGCTCACCTTTCCTAGCGGGGGACACAGATACGCAGTATTTT. Its translation is CASSPFLAGDTDTQYF.

The rearrangement links TRBV5-1 to TRBJ1-6; 8 bases agree with TRBD1. This CDR3 comprises 16 residues. Looked up from germline, CDR1 is SGHRS and CDR2 is YFSETQ. V trimming: 6 bases; J trimming: 9 bases; junction bases outside the gene matches: 14. CDR3 loop: CASTESGQGASSPLHF. In DNA form, the CDR3 reads TGCGCCAGCACCGAATCAGGCCAGGGGGCGAGTTCACCCCTCCACTTT.

J is TRBJ2-3 and V is TRBV5-1, with 7 bases that match TRBD1. Germline V CDR1 and CDR2: SGHRS, YFSETQ. This CDR3 has 14 residues. Unmatched junction bases numbered 8, after V lost 4 bases and J lost 6 bases. As DNA, the CDR3 is TGCGCCAGCAGCCCCCGGACAGGTGGTGATACGCAGTATTTT. Its translation is CASSPRTGGDTQYF. The complete variable domain, with remaining parts taken from reference TRBV5-1 and TRBJ2-3, reads KAGVTQTPRYLIKTRGQQVTLSCSPISGHRSVSWYQQTPGQGLQFLFEYFSETQRNKGNFPGRFSGRQFSNSRSEMNVSTLELGDSALYLCASSPRTGGDTQYFGPGTRLTVL.

The CDR3 DNA follows: TGTGCTAGTGCCCTGACACCTTACTACGAGCAGTACTTC. Translated, it gives CASALTPYYEQYF. The genes are TRBV12-5 and TRBJ2-7; D ambiguous. V lost 7 bases and J 3 bases, leaving 13 bases between the germline ends. Germline V gives CDR1 LGHNT, CDR2 FRNRAP. The CDR3 spans 13 residues.

The rearrangement joins TRBV2 to TRBJ2-1; D tentatively fits TRBD1 or TRBD2 (6 bases each). The CDR3 loop spans 15 amino acids. Germline loops: CDR1 SNHLY, CDR2 FYNNEI. V was pared by 3 bases and J by 7 bases, with 16 bases between. The CDR3 spells CASSDGGLGKNEQFF. CDR3 in DNA: TGTGCCAGCAGTGATGGGGGGCTTGGAAAAAATGAGCAGTTCTTC. The variable domain in full, completed from reference TRBV2 and TRBJ2-1, reads EPEVTQTPSHQVTQMGQEVILRCVPISNHLYFYWYRQILGQKVEFLVSFYNNEISEKSEIFDDQFSVERPDGSNFTLKIRSTKLEDSAMYFCASSDGGLGKNEQFFGPGTRLTVL.

The V call is TRBV5-6, the J call TRBJ1-5; D is unclear. V lost 2 bases to trimming and J lost 2 bases, with 8 bases between them. From germline, CDR1 is SGHDT and CDR2 YYEEEE. CDR3 length equals 14 residues. CDR3 sequence: CASSFPGGNQPQHF. For the CDR3, the DNA is TGTGCCAGCAGCTTCCCGGGAGGCAATCAGCCCCAGCATTTT.

This rearrangement joins TRBV5-1 to TRBJ2-7; D might be TRBD1 (5 bases). Germline assignment: CDR1 SGHRS and CDR2 YFSETQ. V lost 0 bases and J lost 4, with 14 bases in between. The CDR3 runs to 15 residues. The CDR3 is CASSLGRAVIYEQYF. DNA for the CDR3: TGCGCCAGCAGCTTGGGCAGGGCGGTAATTTACGAGCAGTACTTC.

CDR3: CASSPTSGGWLDTQYF. The CDR3 region has the DNA TGTGCCAGCAGTCCCACTAGCGGGGGGTGGTTAGATACGCAGTATTTT. This sequence joins TRBV2 and TRBJ2-3; 12 bases are shared with TRBD2. Per the germline V gene, CDR1 is SNHLY and CDR2 is FYNNEI. The CDR3 is made up of 16 amino acids. V shed 5 bases, J shed 5 bases, and the junction held 8 bases outside the gene matches.

The chain employs TRBV7-6 and TRBJ2-7, with D possibly matching TRBD1 (6 bases). CDR3 length equals 14 residues. CDR1 is SGHVS, CDR2 FNYEAQ, per germline. Trimming pared 5 bases from V and 7 bases from J, leaving 18 bases between. CDR3 bases: TGTGCCAGCAGCCAAGACCCGGACAGCAGGGAGCAGTACTTC. Translation: CASSQDPDSREQYF.

The V and J genes are TRBV30 and TRBJ1-1; TRBD1 might be the D (5 bases). CDR3 length: 13 amino acids. Germline V gene data show CDR1 as GTSNPN and CDR2 as SVGIG (reference sequence). With 4 bases removed from V and 6 bases from J, the gap between germline ends came to 15 bases. CDR3 protein: CAWTVGARAEAFF. DNA of the CDR3: TGTGCCTGGACTGTAGGGGCCCGCGCTGAAGCTTTCTTT. The full variable domain, in which reference TRBV30 and TRBJ1-1 provide the parts outside the CDR3, is SQTIHQWPATLVQPVGSPLSLECTVEGTSNPNLYWYRQAAGRGLQLLFYSVGIGQISSEVPQNLSASRPQDRQFILSSKKLLLSDSGFYLCAWTVGARAEAFFGQGTRLTVV.

This clone came up a few times. V usage is TRBV9 and J usage is TRBJ1-3, with D unclear. The germline CDR1 and CDR2 sequences are SGDLS and YYNGEE. V shed 0 bases and J shed 0 bases, with 7 bases lying between them. The CDR3 covers 15 residues. The CDR3 here is CASSVGSPSGNTIYF. The CDR3 bases are TGTGCCAGCAGCGTAGGCAGCCCCTCTGGAAACACCATATATTTT.

This chain connects TRBV6-1 to TRBJ2-7, with D unclear. CDR3 length: 14 residues. Germline V CDR1 and CDR2: MNHNS, SASEGT. Trimming removed 4 bases at V and 0 bases at J, with 10 bases between. This CDR3 is CASSAAPSSYEQYF. DNA for the CDR3: TGTGCCAGCAGTGCGGCCCCTAGCTCCTACGAGCAGTACTTC.

This clone has a single count. This chain links TRBV5-1 with TRBJ1-4; D uncertain. This CDR3 comprises 15 residues. The V end lost 0 bases, the J end lost 3 bases, and 9 bases lay between the germline ends. Germline V gives CDR1 SGHRS, CDR2 YFSETQ. Written as DNA, the CDR3 is TGCGCCAGCAGCTTGGAAGGGCCCCCTAATGAAAAACTGTTTTTT. Encoded protein: CASSLEGPPNEKLFF.

This clone came up a few times. The chain recombines TRBV5-6 with TRBJ1-1; 12 positions agree with TRBD1. Germline V gene data show CDR1 as SGHDT and CDR2 as YYEEEE. The CDR3 is made up of 16 amino acids. The V segment lost 2 bases and the J segment 3 bases; nucleotides outside the gene matches: 5. CDR3 nucleotide sequence: TGTGCCAGCAGCTTCGGGACAGGGGGCGCTTACACTGAAGCTTTCTTT. The encoded protein is CASSFGTGGAYTEAFF. The variable domain in full, completed from reference TRBV5-6 and TRBJ1-1, reads DAGVTQSPTHLIKTRGQQVTLRCSPKSGHDTVSWYQQALGQGPQFIFQYYEEEERQRGNFPDRFSGHQFPNYSSELNVNALLLGDSALYLCASSFGTGGAYTEAFFGQGTRLTVV.

The chain combines TRBV27 with TRBJ1-4; no clear D gene. The germline V gene has CDR1 MNHEY and CDR2 SMNVEV (reference sequence). V shed 4 bases and J shed 5 bases, with 11 bases lying between them. The CDR3 is 14 amino acids. CDR3 bases: TGTGCCAGCAGTTGGGAAGGTGCAAATGAAAAACTGTTTTTT. It yields the protein CASSWEGANEKLFF.

The chain links TRBV29-1 to TRBJ1-2; D unclear. V shed 5 bases and J shed 3 bases, with 7 bases lying between them. The CDR3 has 11 residues. The germline V gene encodes CDR1 SQVTM and CDR2 ANQGSEA. In DNA form, the CDR3 reads TGCAGCGTTTGGGTTGACTATGGCTACACCTTC. Translated: CSVWVDYGYTF.

This clone has a single count. The V call is TRBV25-1, the J call TRBJ2-7; no reliable D call. The CDR3 length is 11 residues. Germline CDR1 and CDR2: MGHDK and SYGVNS. V lost 5 bases and J 0 bases, leaving 2 bases between the germline ends. The CDR3: CASSFSYEQYF. The CDR3 DNA sequence: TGTGCCAGCAGTTTCTCCTACGAGCAGTACTTC.

The chain recombines TRBV5-1 with TRBJ1-1; TRBD1 might be the D (6 bases). The CDR3 contains 14 residues. Germline V gene lookup returns CDR1 SGHRS and CDR2 YFSETQ. Trimming left V 2 bases short and J 5 bases short, with 13 bases between. The DNA of the CDR3 is TGCGCCAGCAGCTTTTACACCCAGGGGACTGAAGCTTTCTTT. Protein product: CASSFYTQGTEAFF.

The genes are TRBV5-1 and TRBJ2-5; the D gene could be TRBD1 or TRBD2 (5 bases each). Trimming cost V 6 bases and J 3 bases, with 15 bases left between them. CDR3 size: 14 residues. CDR1 and CDR2 from the germline V gene are SGHRS and YFSETQ. The CDR3 nucleotides read TGCGCCAGCACGGCTAGAGGGGTTAAAGAGACCCAGTACTTC. Translated: CASTARGVKETQYF. The whole variable domain, filled in from reference TRBV5-1 and TRBJ2-5, reads KAGVTQTPRYLIKTRGQQVTLSCSPISGHRSVSWYQQTPGQGLQFLFEYFSETQRNKGNFPGRFSGRQFSNSRSEMNVSTLELGDSALYLCASTARGVKETQYFGPGTRLLVL.